This T cell receptor beta chain was sequenced in a study of blood T cell repertoires in COVID-19. The CDR3 totals 14 residues. Germline loops: CDR1 KGHSH, CDR2 LQKENI. V lost 3 bases and J lost 2, with 8 bases in between. TCRdb's table, derived via immunoSEQ multiplex PCR, lists solely in-frame clones and lacks some. The repertoire includes about 110,000 clones, about three quarters of them detected once, and around 1.7% sits in the top ten. Sequencing was carried out using peripheral blood. The receptor comes from a woman aged 35 to 49 with acute or convalescent COVID-19. The chain combines TRBV18 with TRBJ1-3; D possibly corresponds to TRBD1 (5 bases). The CDR3 region is CASSPTVAGNTIYF. CDR3 coding DNA: TGTGCCAGCTCACCGACAGTAGCTGGAAACACCATATATTTT.